This T cell receptor beta chain is from a study of graft-versus-host responses after intestinal transplantation. Study outcomes and limitations: Researchers found GvH clones in recipient marrow, and some showed up first in ileum or blood. The study found high graft-versus-host to host-versus-graft clonal ratios in allografts of patients with graft-donor T cell macrochimerism.

The CDR3 contains 15 residues. CDR1 and CDR2 from the germline V gene are SGHRS and YFSETQ. This table comes from immunoSEQ multiplex PCR, and its TCRdb copy is limited to in-frame clones, with some not included. The table shows roughly 38,000 clones, with 90% to 95% occurring only once. On this clone: Its antigen remains unidentified. Relative to the germline gene, one junction end is altered; a read error may explain this.

This TCR was recovered from a human patient who received an intestinal transplant, so some T cells may come from the graft donor. The sample consisted of PBMCs, taken 16 days after intestinal transplant. The chain employs TRBV5-1 and TRBJ1-1, with 9 nucleotides matching TRBD1. CDR3 sequence: CASSSTGGGSTEVFF. CDR3 nucleotides: TGCGCCAGCAGCTCCACAGGGGGCGGGAGCACTGAAGTTTTCTTT.